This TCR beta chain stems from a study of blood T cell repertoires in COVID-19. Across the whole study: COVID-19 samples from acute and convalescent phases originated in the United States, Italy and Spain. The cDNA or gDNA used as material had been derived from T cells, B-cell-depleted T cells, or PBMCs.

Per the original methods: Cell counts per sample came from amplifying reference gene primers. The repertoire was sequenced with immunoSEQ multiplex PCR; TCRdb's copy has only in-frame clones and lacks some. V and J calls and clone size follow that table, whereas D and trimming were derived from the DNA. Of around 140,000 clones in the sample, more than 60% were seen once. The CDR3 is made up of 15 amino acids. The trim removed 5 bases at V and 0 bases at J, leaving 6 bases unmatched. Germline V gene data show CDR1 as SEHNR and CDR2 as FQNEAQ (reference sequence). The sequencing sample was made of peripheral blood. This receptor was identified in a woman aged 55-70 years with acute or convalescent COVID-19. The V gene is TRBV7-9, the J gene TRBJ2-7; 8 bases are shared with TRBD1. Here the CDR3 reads CASSARDRYSYEQYF. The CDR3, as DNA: TGTGCCAGCAGCGCGCGGGACAGGTACTCCTACGAGCAGTACTTC. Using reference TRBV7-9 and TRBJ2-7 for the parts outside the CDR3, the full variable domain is DTGVSQNPRHKITKRGQNVTFRCDPISEHNRLYWYRQTLGQGPEFLTYFQNEAQLEKSRLLSDRFSAERPKGSFSTLEIQRTEQGDSAMYLCASSARDRYSYEQYFGPGTRLTVT.